Listed below are T cell receptor beta chains from one sample, sequenced in a study of blood T cell repertoires in COVID-19. The protocol was immunoSEQ multiplex PCR, while the TCRdb copy is restricted to in-frame clones and leaves out a portion. The sample records 140,000 to 150,000 clones, around four fifths being singletons. Sequenced material: peripheral blood. These receptors came from a woman in her thirties or forties with active or convalescent COVID-19. The CDR3 runs from the conserved cysteine through the conserved F or W. Each record gives: V gene, J gene, D gene, clone size, CDR3 DNA, CDR3 protein. A D gene is named only where the DNA matches it firmly. Expanded clones are given a class, and other clones once, few, many or no size at all.

V: TRBV30; J: TRBJ1-5; D: NA; size: NA; DNA: TGTGCCTACACGAGGACAGAGAGCAATCAGCCCCAGCATTTT; CDR3: CAYTRTESNQPQHF
V: TRBV5-5; J: TRBJ1-4; D: NA; size: NA; DNA: TGTGCCAGCAGCCGGCGGCCGGTAAATGAAAAACTGTTTTTT; CDR3: CASSRRPVNEKLFF
V: TRBV19; J: TRBJ2-1; D: TRBD2; size: NA; DNA: TGTGCCAGTAGTATAGGATGGAGCGGGATAGGTCTTTCCAATGAGCAGTTCTTC; CDR3: CASSIGWSGIGLSNEQFF
V: TRBV28; J: TRBJ1-5; D: NA; size: NA; DNA: TGTGCCAGCAGTTATGCAGGGGCAAATTGGCCCCAGCATTTT; CDR3: CASSYAGANWPQHF
V: TRBV2; J: TRBJ1-1; D: NA; size: NA; DNA: TGTGCCAGCGGGGTGGGGGGGCTGAGCACTGAAGCTTTCTTT; CDR3: CASGVGGLSTEAFF
V: TRBV6-5; J: TRBJ2-1; D: TRBD1; size: NA; DNA: TGTGCCAGCAGTCCCGGGACAGGGAGGCCCAATGAGCAGTTCTTC; CDR3: CASSPGTGRPNEQFF
V: TRBV19; J: TRBJ1-6; D: NA; size: NA; DNA: TGTGCCAGTAGTATCCCGGCGGGTTCACCCCTCCACTTT; CDR3: CASSIPAGSPLHF
V: TRBV27; J: TRBJ1-4; D: TRBD1; size: once; DNA: TGTGCCAGTTCACAGGGGGGTGAAAAACTGTTTTTT; CDR3: CASSQGGEKLFF
V: TRBV30; J: TRBJ2-7; D: NA; size: few; DNA: TGTGCCTGGGCCTCAGGTAATATCGCGTCGTACGAGCAGTACTTC; CDR3: CAWASGNIASYEQYF
V: TRBV19; J: TRBJ2-7; D: TRBD2; size: once; DNA: TGTGCCAGTAGTAGGAGCGGGGGCGGGTCCTACGAGCAGTACTTC; CDR3: CASSRSGGGSYEQYF
V: TRBV6-2/TRBV6-3; J: TRBJ2-7; D: TRBD1; size: NA; DNA: TGTGCCAGCAGTTACAGGGACAGCTCCTACGAGCAGTACTTC; CDR3: CASSYRDSSYEQYF
V: TRBV19; J: TRBJ2-1; D: TRBD2; size: NA; DNA: TGTGCCAGTAGGGGACTAGCTGGAAATGAGCAGTTCTTC; CDR3: CASRGLAGNEQFF
V: TRBV27; J: TRBJ1-5; D: NA; size: NA; DNA: TGTGCCAGCAGTAAACAGGTAGGCCAGGTTCCGCAGCCCCAGCATTTT; CDR3: CASSKQVGQVPQPQHF
V: TRBV10-3; J: TRBJ2-7; D: TRBD1; size: NA; DNA: TGTGCCATCAAGGGGACAGGAGCCTACGAGCAGTACTTC; CDR3: CAIKGTGAYEQYF
V: TRBV7-2; J: TRBJ2-7; D: NA; size: NA; DNA: TGTGCCAGCAGCTTAGCTGCGGGGTCCTACGAGCAGTACTTC; CDR3: CASSLAAGSYEQYF
V: TRBV10-3; J: TRBJ1-2; D: TRBD1; size: NA; DNA: TGTGCCATCAGGGGGACAGGGAGGGATGGCTACACCTTC; CDR3: CAIRGTGRDGYTF
V: TRBV27; J: TRBJ1-1; D: NA; size: NA; DNA: TGTGCCAGCAAGGGGGTGGACACTGAAGCTTTCTTT; CDR3: CASKGVDTEAFF
V: TRBV27; J: TRBJ2-7; D: NA; size: NA; DNA: TGTGCCAGCAGTTCGCCGGGTCTTTACGAGCAGTACTTC; CDR3: CASSSPGLYEQYF
V: TRBV18; J: TRBJ1-5; D: NA; size: NA; DNA: TGTGCCAGCTCTCCAGTCTTTTTCAATCAGCCCCAGCATTTT; CDR3: CASSPVFFNQPQHF
V: TRBV19; J: TRBJ1-5; D: TRBD1; size: NA; DNA: TGTGCCAGTAGTATAGACAGGGGGAGCAATCAGCCCCAGCATTTT; CDR3: CASSIDRGSNQPQHF
V: TRBV3-1/TRBV3-2; J: TRBJ1-2; D: NA; size: NA; DNA: TGTGCCAGCAGCCAATACAATGGCTACACCTTC; CDR3: CASSQYNGYTF
V: TRBV18; J: TRBJ2-3; D: NA; size: NA; DNA: TGTGCCAGCTCACTTAGAGCGGATACGCAGTATTTT; CDR3: CASSLRADTQYF
V: TRBV3-1/TRBV3-2; J: TRBJ2-5; D: NA; size: NA; DNA: TGTGCCAGCAGCCAGGGGGGTAATTTTTGGGAGACCCAGTACTTC; CDR3: CASSQGGNFWETQYF